This T cell receptor beta chain was profiled in a study of blood T cell repertoires in COVID-19. The germline CDR1 and CDR2 sequences are SGHDT and YYEEEE. CDR3 size: 15 residues. V shed 2 bases, J shed 5 bases, and the junction held 7 bases outside the gene matches. Sequenced by immunoSEQ multiplex PCR; TCRdb stores in-frame clones only, minus some. The sample includes tens of thousands of clones, 65% to 85% of them seen just once. The sample taken for sequencing was peripheral blood. The TCR originated in a man between 60 and 70 years old with acute or convalescent COVID-19. The V call is TRBV5-6, the J call TRBJ2-1, with 7 bases that match TRBD2. CDR3 sequence (DNA): TGTGCCAGCAGCTTCGATCGCGGGGGTAACAATGAGCAGTTCTTC. The encoded protein is CASSFDRGGNNEQFF. Looking up the rest from reference TRBV5-6 and TRBJ2-1 gives the full variable domain: DAGVTQSPTHLIKTRGQQVTLRCSPKSGHDTVSWYQQALGQGPQFIFQYYEEEERQRGNFPDRFSGHQFPNYSSELNVNALLLGDSALYLCASSFDRGGNNEQFFGPGTRLTVL.